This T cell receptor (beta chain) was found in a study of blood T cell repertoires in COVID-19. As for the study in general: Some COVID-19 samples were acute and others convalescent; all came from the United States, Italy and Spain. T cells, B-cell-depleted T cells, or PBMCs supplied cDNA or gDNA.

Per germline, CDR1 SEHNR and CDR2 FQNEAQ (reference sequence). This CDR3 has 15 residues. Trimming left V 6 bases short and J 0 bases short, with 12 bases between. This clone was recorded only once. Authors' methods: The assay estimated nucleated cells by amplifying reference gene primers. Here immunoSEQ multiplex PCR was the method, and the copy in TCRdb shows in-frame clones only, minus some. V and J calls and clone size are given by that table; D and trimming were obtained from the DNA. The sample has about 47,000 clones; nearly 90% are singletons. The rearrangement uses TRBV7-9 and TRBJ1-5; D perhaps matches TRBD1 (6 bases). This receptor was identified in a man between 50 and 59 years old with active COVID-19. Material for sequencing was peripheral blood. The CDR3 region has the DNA TGTGCCAGCAGTCCAGGGGTTTATAGCAATCAGCCCCAGCATTTT. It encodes CASSPGVYSNQPQHF.